The 11 T cell receptor beta chains below all came from one sample that was sequenced in a study of T cells in women clearing cervical HPV infection. The assay was immunoSEQ multiplex PCR, and TCRdb's table has in-frame clones only and misses some. This sample's table has 45,000 to 55,000 clones. Sequenced: blood buffy coat. These receptors were obtained from a woman between 18 and 70 years old with a cervical HPV16 infection that either progressed to CIN3+ or cleared (not recorded which).

A note on this clone: The sequenced fragment ends 3 residues before the CDR3 boundary, so the rest is inferred from the germline J gene. The gene calls are TRBV18 and TRBJ1-1, with a tentative D call TRBD1 (5 bases). Looked up from germline, CDR1 is KGHSH and CDR2 is LQKENI. This CDR3 is built from 14 residues. CDR3 sequence: CASSPEGVLWEAFF. The part of the CDR3 DNA that was read is TGTGCCAGCTCACCGGAAGGGGTCCTTTGGGAG.

Comment on this clone: The CDR3 end is not reached by the read, which stops 3 residues before it; the germline J gene fills it in. The same CDR3 also results from other DNA sequences found in this sample. The rearrangement joins TRBV2 to TRBJ1-1, with D unclear. CDR3 length: 14 residues. Per germline, CDR1 SNHLY and CDR2 FYNNEI. CDR3 DNA, as far as it was read: TGTGCCAGTAGTAATACCCTCAGAGGTGCCAAA. Protein product: CASSNTLRGAK. The CDR3 reads in full as CASSNTLRGAKAFF.

In regard to this clone: The CDR3 end lies 3 residues beyond the end of the read and is filled in from the germline J gene. J is TRBJ2-3 and V is TRBV10-3; D not certain. Germline V CDR1 and CDR2: ENHRY, SYGVKD. The V gene lost 7 bases and the J gene lost 0 bases, with 8 bases spanning the gap. The CDR3 is 13 amino acids. The sequenced CDR3 bases are TGTGCCATCAAGAGCACTAGCACAGATACG. Amino acids: CAIKSTSTDT. From start to end, the CDR3 is CAIKSTSTDTQYF.

Points on this clone: From the germline J gene comes the end of the CDR3, since the read stops 3 residues before it. V and J are TRBV19 and TRBJ1-5; D gene ambiguous. CDR1 is LNHDA and CDR2 is SQIVND in the germline V gene (reference sequence). This CDR3 is built from 14 residues. Trimming cost V 3 bases and J 5 bases, with 11 bases left between them. The sequenced part of the CDR3 DNA is TGTGCCAGTAGTATGTTCTCCGGGGATCAGCCC. It is translated as CASSMFSGDQP. The full-length CDR3 reads as CASSMFSGDQPQHF.

Note on this clone: Read data end 3 residues before the CDR3 end; the end is taken from the germline J gene. The gene calls are TRBV5-1 and TRBJ2-3; TRBD2 matches at 8 bases. The germline gives CDR1 SGHRS, CDR2 YFSETQ. The CDR3 loop spans 14 amino acids. Trimming removed 6 bases from V and 2 bases from J; junction bases left unmatched: 5. The CDR3 here is CASTAGASTDTQYF. The part of the CDR3 DNA that was read is TGCGCCAGCACAGCGGGGGCTTCCACAGATACG. Drawing the rest from reference TRBV5-1 and TRBJ2-3, the complete variable domain is KAGVTQTPRYLIKTRGQQVTLSCSPISGHRSVSWYQQTPGQGLQFLFEYFSETQRNKGNFPGRFSGRQFSNSRSEMNVSTLELGDSALYLCASTAGASTDTQYFGPGTRLTVL.

A word on this clone: The read is 3 residues too short to cover the CDR3 end, so that end is filled in from the germline J gene. The chain employs TRBV29-1 and TRBJ2-5, with 8 bases aligning to TRBD1. The CDR3 totals 14 residues. The J segment lost 0 bases and the V segment lost 7 bases, leaving 7 bases of the junction unmatched. CDR1 and CDR2 from the germline V gene are SQVTM and ANQGSEA. CDR3 sequence reads: CSATRTGYQETQYF. The sequenced part of the CDR3 DNA is TGCAGCGCAACAAGGACAGGGTACCAAGAGACC. The variable domain in full, completed from reference TRBV29-1 and TRBJ2-5, reads SAVISQKPSRDICQRGTSLTIQCQVDSQVTMMFWYRQQPGQSLTLIATANQGSEATYESGFVIDKFPISRPNLTFSTLTVSNMSPEDSSIYLCSATRTGYQETQYFGPGTRLLVL.

Of note for this clone: The read finishes 3 residues shy of the CDR3 end, and the germline J gene is used to complete it. The V and J genes are TRBV6-2 or TRBV6-3 and TRBJ1-1; 12 bases map to TRBD1. The CDR3 has 14 amino acids. From germline, CDR1 is MNHEY and CDR2 SVGEGT. The sequenced part of the CDR3 DNA is TGTGCCACCACCGGGACAGGGGGCCAAGAGGAA. Translated: CATTGTGGQEE. The whole CDR3 sequence is CATTGTGGQEEAFF.

Note on this clone: The sequenced fragment ends 3 residues before the CDR3 boundary, so the rest is inferred from the germline J gene. The V and J genes are TRBV5-6 and TRBJ1-4; D unresolved. This CDR3 contains 14 residues. Germline V lookup: CDR1 SGHDT, CDR2 YYEEEE. This chain's CDR3 is CASSYPAAYSPLFF. The sequenced part of the CDR3 DNA is TGTGCCAGCAGTTACCCGGCGGCCTATTCACCA.

Regarding this clone: The read halts 3 residues ahead of the CDR3 end, with the missing end drawn from the germline J gene. The chain is built from TRBV5-1 and TRBJ1-4; 7 nucleotides line up with TRBD1. CDR1 is SGHRS and CDR2 is YFSETQ in the germline V gene. There are 17 residues in the CDR3. This chain's CDR3 is CASSLGQGPSGANVLFF. The sequenced part of the CDR3 DNA is TGCGCCAGCAGCTTGGGACAGGGTCCCTCTGGGGCCAACGTA. The variable domain in full, with the rest retrieved from reference TRBV5-1 and TRBJ1-4, is KAGVTQTPRYLIKTRGQQVTLSCSPISGHRSVSWYQQTPGQGLQFLFEYFSETQRNKGNFPGRFSGRQFSNSRSEMNVSTLELGDSALYLCASSLGQGPSGANVLFFGSGTQLSVL.

Comments on this clone: Coverage ceases 3 residues before the CDR3 finishes, and the germline J gene fills in the end. This chain connects TRBV7-9 to TRBJ1-1, with a weak D call TRBD1 (5 bases). The CDR3 sequence is 13 residues long. Germline values: CDR1 SEHNR, CDR2 FQNEAQ (reference sequence). V was pared by 6 bases and J by 1 base, with 9 bases between. This CDR3 reads CASRQASNTEAFF. The covered CDR3 bases are TGTGCCAGCAGACAGGCATCGAACACTGAA.

For this clone: Read sequence stops 3 residues before the CDR3 end, and the germline J gene provides the missing end. The chain employs TRBV7-9 and TRBJ1-2; D might be TRBD1 (5 bases). V dropped 3 bases and J dropped 7 bases, with 12 bases sitting between them. The CDR3 extends over 13 amino acids. Germline values: CDR1 SEHNR, CDR2 FQNEAQ (reference sequence). The sequenced CDR3 bases are TGTGCCAGCAGCTTGGAGGGGCTCGCTGGC. Its protein product is CASSLEGLAG. The full CDR3 protein is CASSLEGLAGYTF.